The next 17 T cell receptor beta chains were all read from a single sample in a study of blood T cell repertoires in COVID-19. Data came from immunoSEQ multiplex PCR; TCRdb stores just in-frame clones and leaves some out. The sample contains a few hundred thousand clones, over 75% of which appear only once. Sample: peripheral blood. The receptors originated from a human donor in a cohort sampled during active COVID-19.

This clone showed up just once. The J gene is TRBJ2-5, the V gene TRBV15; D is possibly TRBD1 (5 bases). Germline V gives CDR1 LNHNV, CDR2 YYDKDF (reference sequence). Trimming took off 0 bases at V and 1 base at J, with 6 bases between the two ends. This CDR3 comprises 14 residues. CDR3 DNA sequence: TGTGCCACCAGCAGAGAGACAGTCCAAGAGACCCAGTACTTC. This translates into CATSRETVQETQYF.

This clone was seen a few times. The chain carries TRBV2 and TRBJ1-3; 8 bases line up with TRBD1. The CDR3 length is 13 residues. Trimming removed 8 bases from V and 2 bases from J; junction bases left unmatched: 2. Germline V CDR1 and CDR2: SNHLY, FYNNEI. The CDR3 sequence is CASATGAGNTIYF. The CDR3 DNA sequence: TGTGCCAGCGCGACAGGGGCTGGAAACACCATATATTTT.

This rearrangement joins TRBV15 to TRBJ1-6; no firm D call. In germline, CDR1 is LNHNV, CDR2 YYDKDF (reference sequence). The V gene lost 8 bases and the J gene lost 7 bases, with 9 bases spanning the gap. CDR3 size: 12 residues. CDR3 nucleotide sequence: TGTGCCACCGTGGCCGGGAATTCACCCCTCCACTTT. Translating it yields CATVAGNSPLHF.

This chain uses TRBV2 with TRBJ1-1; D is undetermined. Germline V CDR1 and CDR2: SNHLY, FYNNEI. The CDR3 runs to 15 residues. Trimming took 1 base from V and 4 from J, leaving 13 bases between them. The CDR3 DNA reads TGTGCCAGCAGTGAAGATCGGCAGGCAGGCACTGAAGCTTTCTTT. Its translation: CASSEDRQAGTEAFF.

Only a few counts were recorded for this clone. The CDR3 protein is CASSYRGRDEQYF. The CDR3 DNA follows: TGTGCCAGCAGTTACAGGGGGCGCGACGAGCAGTACTTC. The chain recombines TRBV12-3 or TRBV12-4 with TRBJ2-7; 9 bases align to TRBD1. The junction had 3 bases not matched to a gene; V was cut back by 4 bases and J by 5 bases. This CDR3 is 13 amino acids long.

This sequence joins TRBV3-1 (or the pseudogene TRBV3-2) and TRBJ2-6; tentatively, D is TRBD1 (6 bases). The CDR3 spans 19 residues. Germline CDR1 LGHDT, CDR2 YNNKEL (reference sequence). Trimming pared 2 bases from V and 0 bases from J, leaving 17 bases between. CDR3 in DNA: TGTGCCAGCAGCCAACCATGGGGACAAGGGGACTCTGGGGCCAACGTCCTGACTTTC. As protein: CASSQPWGQGDSGANVLTF.

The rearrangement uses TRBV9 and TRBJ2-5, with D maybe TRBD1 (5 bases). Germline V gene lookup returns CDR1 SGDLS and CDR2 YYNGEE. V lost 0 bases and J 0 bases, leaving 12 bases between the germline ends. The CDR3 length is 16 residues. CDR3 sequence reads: CASSVGGRSHQETQYF. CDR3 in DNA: TGTGCCAGCAGCGTAGGGGGCCGGAGCCACCAAGAGACCCAGTACTTC. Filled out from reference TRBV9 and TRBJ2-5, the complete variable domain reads DSGVTQTPKHLITATGQRVTLRCSPRSGDLSVYWYQQSLDQGLQFLIQYYNGEERAKGNILERFSAQQFPDLHSELNLSSLELGDSALYFCASSVGGRSHQETQYFGPGTRLLVL.

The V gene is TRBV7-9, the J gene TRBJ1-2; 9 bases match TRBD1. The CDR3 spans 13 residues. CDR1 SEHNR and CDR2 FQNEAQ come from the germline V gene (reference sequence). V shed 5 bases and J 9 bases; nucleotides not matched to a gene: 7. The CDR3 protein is CASSPGQGLSYTF. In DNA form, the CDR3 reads TGTGCCAGCAGCCCGGGACAGGGACTCAGCTACACCTTC.

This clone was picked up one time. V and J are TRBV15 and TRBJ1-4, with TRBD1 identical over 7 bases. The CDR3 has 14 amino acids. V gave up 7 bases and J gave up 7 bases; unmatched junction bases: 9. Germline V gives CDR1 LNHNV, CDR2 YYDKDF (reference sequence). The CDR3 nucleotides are TGTGCCACCACCTTAGACAGGGCAAGTGAAAAACTGTTTTTT. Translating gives CATTLDRASEKLFF.

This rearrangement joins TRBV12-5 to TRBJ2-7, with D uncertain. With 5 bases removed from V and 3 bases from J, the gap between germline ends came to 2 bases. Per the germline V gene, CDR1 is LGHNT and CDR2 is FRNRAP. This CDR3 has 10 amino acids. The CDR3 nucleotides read TGTGCTAGTGGTCACTACGAGCAGTACTTC. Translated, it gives CASGHYEQYF. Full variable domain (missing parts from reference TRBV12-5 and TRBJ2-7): DARVTQTPRHKVTEMGQEVTMRCQPILGHNTVFWYRQTMMQGLELLAYFRNRAPLDDSGMPKDRFSAEMPDATLATLKIQPSEPRDSAVYFCASGHYEQYFGPGTRLTVT.

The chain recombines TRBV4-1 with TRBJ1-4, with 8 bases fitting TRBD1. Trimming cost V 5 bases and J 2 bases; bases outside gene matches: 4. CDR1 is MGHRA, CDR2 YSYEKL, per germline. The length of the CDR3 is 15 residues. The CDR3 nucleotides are TGCGCCAGCAGCTTAACAGGGGGTACTAATGAAAAACTGTTTTTT. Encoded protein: CASSLTGGTNEKLFF.

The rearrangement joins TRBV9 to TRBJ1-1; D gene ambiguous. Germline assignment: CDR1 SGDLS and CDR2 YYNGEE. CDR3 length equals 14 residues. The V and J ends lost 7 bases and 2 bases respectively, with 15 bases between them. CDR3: CASGLGQPNTEAFF. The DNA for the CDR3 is TGTGCCAGCGGACTTGGGCAGCCAAACACTGAAGCTTTCTTT. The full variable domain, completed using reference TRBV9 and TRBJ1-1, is DSGVTQTPKHLITATGQRVTLRCSPRSGDLSVYWYQQSLDQGLQFLIQYYNGEERAKGNILERFSAQQFPDLHSELNLSSLELGDSALYFCASGLGQPNTEAFFGQGTRLTVV.

The CDR3 reads CASSEVRRNTEAFF. The CDR3 DNA sequence: TGCGCCAGCAGTGAGGTGAGGCGTAACACTGAAGCTTTCTTT. This chain uses TRBV10-2 with TRBJ1-1; D ambiguous. V was shortened by 2 bases and J by 2 bases, with 9 bases between the two germline ends. Looked up from germline, CDR1 is WSHSY and CDR2 is SAAADI. The CDR3 spans 14 residues.

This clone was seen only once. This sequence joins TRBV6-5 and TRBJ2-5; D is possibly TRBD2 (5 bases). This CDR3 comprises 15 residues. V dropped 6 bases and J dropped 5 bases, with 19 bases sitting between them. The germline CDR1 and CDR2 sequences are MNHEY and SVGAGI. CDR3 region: CASRYTGLTPETQYF. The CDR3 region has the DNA TGTGCCAGCAGATACACCGGACTTACACCGGAGACCCAGTACTTC.

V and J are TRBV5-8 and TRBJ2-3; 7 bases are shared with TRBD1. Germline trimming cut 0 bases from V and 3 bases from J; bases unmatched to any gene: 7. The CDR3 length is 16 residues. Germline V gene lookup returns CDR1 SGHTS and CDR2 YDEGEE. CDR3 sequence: CASSLGQGMKTDTQYF. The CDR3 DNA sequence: TGTGCCAGCAGCTTGGGACAGGGTATGAAGACAGATACGCAGTATTTT.

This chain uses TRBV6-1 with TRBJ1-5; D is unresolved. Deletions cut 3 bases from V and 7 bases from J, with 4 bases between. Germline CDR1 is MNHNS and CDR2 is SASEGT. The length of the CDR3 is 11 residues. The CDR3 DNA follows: TGTGCCAGCAGTGAGAGGCAGCCCCAGCATTTT. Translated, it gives CASSERQPQHF.

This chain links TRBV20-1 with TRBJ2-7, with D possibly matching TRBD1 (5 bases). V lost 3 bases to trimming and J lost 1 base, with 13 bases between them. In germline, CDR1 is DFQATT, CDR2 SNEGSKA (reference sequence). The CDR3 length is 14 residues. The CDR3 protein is CSASRGLRSYEQYF. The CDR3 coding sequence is TGCAGTGCTAGTAGGGGTCTTCGGTCCTACGAGCAGTACTTC.